This T cell receptor (beta chain) was recovered during a study of beta chain features in type 1 diabetes. With V trimmed by 2 bases and J by 8 bases, 8 bases remained unmatched. Germline CDR1 and CDR2: MNHNY and SVGAGI (reference sequence). This CDR3 comprises 16 residues. What was sequenced were expressed TCRB transcripts, since all of the isolated RNA had been reverse transcribed. Naive, central memory and regulatory T cell samples averaged around 3.9 million immunoSEQ reads each. The repertoire was sequenced with immunoSEQ multiplex PCR; TCRdb's copy has only in-frame clones and lacks some. The table records about 340,000 clones, approximately 13% of them present only once. Every participating donor gave one draw, a heparinised blood sample averaging about 116 mL. This clone was observed a few times. Its specificity is not known. Study findings and constraints: Patients and controls would be equally affected if PCR favored shorter templates. In every one of the four CD4+ subsets, TCRB CDR3s were moderately but significantly shorter in Type 1 diabetes patients. Within patients, naive, central memory and Treg TCRB repertoires seemed more similar than within healthy donors.

The clonotype comes from a woman younger than 30 with type 1 diabetes. Sequenced input: naive CD4+ T cells from blood. V usage is TRBV6-6 and J usage is TRBJ2-1; 11 nucleotides align to TRBD2. CDR3 nucleotide sequence: TGTGCCAGCAGTTACGATAGGCTAGCGGGAGGTTATGAGCAGTTCTTC. This sequence encodes CASSYDRLAGGYEQFF.